The 27 T cell receptor beta chains below were found in one sample sequenced in a study of PD-1 blockade in classical Hodgkin lymphoma. Sequenced by immunoSEQ multiplex PCR; TCRdb stores in-frame clones only, minus some. The sample has around 27,000 clones, 89% seen once. The time point denotes: newly diagnosed, previously untreated cHL patient sample. Magnetic negative selection was used to purify CD4+ T cells from thawed PBMCs. Sample: CD4+ T cells from blood. The receptor set was obtained from a human donor with classical Hodgkin lymphoma.

The chain joins TRBV6-1 to TRBJ2-1; the D is unclear. Looked up from germline, CDR1 is MNHNS and CDR2 is SASEGT. V gave up 1 base and J gave up 6 bases, with 7 bases separating them. The CDR3 has 13 amino acids. The CDR3 nucleotides read TGTGCCAGCAGTGAAGGACTGCTCAATGAGCAGTTCTTC. Translation gives CASSEGLLNEQFF.

V and J are TRBV11-2 and TRBJ2-1, with 9 nucleotides matching TRBD2. Germline CDR1 reads SGHAT; CDR2 reads FQNNGV. Trimming took 5 bases from V and 5 from J; bases not matched to a gene: 7. This CDR3 region has 15 residues. This CDR3 reads CASSIGLAKNNEQFF. The DNA of the CDR3 is TGTGCCAGCAGCATCGGACTAGCGAAAAACAATGAGCAGTTCTTC.

This rearrangement joins TRBV5-4 to TRBJ2-6; D unclear. V was trimmed by 0 bases and J by 4 bases, leaving 2 bases between them. The germline V gene encodes CDR1 SGHNT and CDR2 YYREEE (reference sequence). This CDR3 comprises 13 residues. CDR3: CASSLAGANVLTF. The CDR3 DNA follows: TGTGCCAGCAGCTTGGCCGGGGCCAACGTCCTGACTTTC.

This chain uses TRBV10-3 with TRBJ1-4; D unclear. Germline V lookup: CDR1 ENHRY, CDR2 SYGVKD. The CDR3 contains 15 residues. Trimming removed 2 bases from V and 5 bases from J, with 12 bases in between. The CDR3 spells CAISERGSENEKLFF. CDR3 nucleotides: TGTGCCATCAGTGAGCGGGGTTCGGAGAATGAAAAACTGTTTTTT.

This clone was seen a handful of times. The chain uses TRBV19 and TRBJ2-2; 8 bases map to TRBD2. The CDR3 has 12 residues. Looked up from germline, CDR1 is LNHDA and CDR2 is SQIVND (reference sequence). Losses at the gene ends were 9 bases for V and 7 bases for J; bases not matched to a gene: 4. In DNA, the CDR3 is TGTGCCAGCGGGAGGGCCGGCGGGGAGCTGTTTTTT. Translation gives CASGRAGGELFF.

The rearrangement joins TRBV10-3 to TRBJ2-1; 11 nucleotides align to TRBD2. J was trimmed by 2 bases and V by 0 bases; bases with no gene match: 3. The CDR3 totals 17 residues. CDR1 and CDR2 from the germline V gene are ENHRY and SYGVKD. The CDR3 region has the DNA TGTGCCATCAGTGAGTCGGGTAGCGGGAGGGCCTACAATGAGCAGTTCTTC. As protein: CAISESGSGRAYNEQFF.

J is TRBJ2-7 and V is TRBV28, with 15 bases identical to TRBD2. After removal of 5 bases from V and 7 bases from J, the junction contained 9 bases not matched to a gene. The CDR3 runs 16 residues. Germline values: CDR1 MDHEN, CDR2 SYDVKM. CDR3 residues: CASSPDSGTSGREQYF. Written as DNA, the CDR3 is TGTGCCAGCAGTCCGGACTCCGGGACTAGCGGGAGGGAGCAGTACTTC.

The chain carries TRBV12-2 and TRBJ2-7. TRBV12-2 is termed a pseudogene. This CDR3 comprises 15 residues. In DNA, the CDR3 is TGTGCAAGTCGCTTATCGGATACCTACTCCTACGAGCAGTACTTC. Protein product: CASRLSDTYSYEQYF.

The chain recombines TRBV2 with TRBJ2-2; maybe TRBD1 (6 bases). In germline, CDR1 is SNHLY, CDR2 FYNNEI. The length of the CDR3 is 15 residues. V dropped 6 bases and J dropped 2 bases, with 13 bases sitting between them. The CDR3 sequence is CASRDRRSNTGELFF. The CDR3 coding sequence is TGTGCCAGCAGAGACAGGAGGTCAAACACCGGGGAGCTGTTTTTT.

V and J are TRBV5-1 and TRBJ2-2; D unclear. The CDR3 is made up of 15 amino acids. Germline V gene lookup returns CDR1 SGHRS and CDR2 YFSETQ. V shed 0 bases and J shed 1 base, with 7 bases lying between them. CDR3 sequence reads: CASSLVGLNTGELFF. The CDR3 DNA sequence: TGCGCCAGCAGCTTGGTTGGGTTGAACACCGGGGAGCTGTTTTTT.

The chain employs TRBV6-5 and TRBJ2-7; D perhaps matches TRBD1 (5 bases). Looked up from germline, CDR1 is MNHEY and CDR2 is SVGAGI. Deletions cut 7 bases from V and 6 bases from J, with 16 bases between. CDR3 length: 13 residues. The CDR3 spells CASTTSGLREQYF. DNA of the CDR3: TGTGCCAGCACCACCTCAGGGCTCCGCGAGCAGTACTTC.

The CDR3 region is CASSPGGRYEQYF. The CDR3 DNA sequence: TGTGCCAGCAGTCCAGGGGGCAGGTACGAGCAGTACTTC. V and J are TRBV2 and TRBJ2-7; TRBD1 matches at 8 bases. The ends lost 5 bases at V and 4 bases at J; junction bases unmatched: 4. CDR3 length: 13 residues. The germline V gene encodes CDR1 SNHLY and CDR2 FYNNEI.

V gene TRBV6-5 combines with J gene TRBJ2-7, with a possible D match to TRBD1 (6 bases). In germline, CDR1 is MNHEY, CDR2 SVGAGI. Trimming removed 5 bases at V and 3 bases at J, with 17 bases between. The CDR3 is made up of 15 amino acids. The CDR3 DNA reads as TGTGCCAGCAGTACCGTCGGCAGGGGTATCTACGAGCAGTACTTC. Translated: CASSTVGRGIYEQYF.

The chain combines TRBV7-7 with TRBJ1-1; D is unclear. There are 13 residues in the CDR3. The germline gives CDR1 SSHAT, CDR2 FNYEAQ (reference sequence). The V and J ends lost 5 bases and 4 bases respectively, with 11 bases between them. DNA for the CDR3: TGTGCCAGCAGCCCGAATGAGGGCACTGAAGCTTTCTTT. Protein sequence: CASSPNEGTEAFF.

The chain is built from TRBV5-1 and TRBJ2-7, with D uncertain. Trimming removed 4 bases from V and 2 bases from J, with 19 bases in between. CDR3 size: 16 residues. Germline CDR1 and CDR2: SGHRS and YFSETQ. The CDR3 DNA reads TGCGCCAGCAGCCTGGAATTGGACGGCAGCCCCTACGAGCAGTACTTC. Its translation is CASSLELDGSPYEQYF.

The chain has TRBV12-5 and TRBJ2-1, with 9 bases that match TRBD2. This CDR3 is 15 amino acids long. Looked up from germline, CDR1 is LGHNT and CDR2 is FRNRAP. V trimming: 0 bases; J trimming: 8 bases; junction bases outside the gene matches: 5. CDR3 DNA sequence: TGTGCTAGTGGTTTGGTACTAGCGGGTTCTTATGAGCAGTTCTTC. It is translated as CASGLVLAGSYEQFF.

CDR3 sequence: CASTTDRGPYEQYF. CDR3 bases: TGTGCCAGCACTACCGACAGGGGGCCCTACGAGCAGTACTTC. The chain employs TRBV2 and TRBJ2-7, with 10 bases that match TRBD1. CDR1 is SNHLY, CDR2 FYNNEI, per germline. The CDR3 has 14 residues. V was pared by 7 bases and J by 2 bases, with 5 bases of the junction left unmatched. Using reference TRBV2 and TRBJ2-7 for the parts outside the CDR3, the full variable domain is EPEVTQTPSHQVTQMGQEVILRCVPISNHLYFYWYRQILGQKVEFLVSFYNNEISEKSEIFDDQFSVERPDGSNFTLKIRSTKLEDSAMYFCASTTDRGPYEQYFGPGTRLTVT.

The chain couples TRBV29-1 to TRBJ2-5, with 7 bases aligning to TRBD2. The germline gives CDR1 SQVTM, CDR2 ANQGSEA. Trimming at V came to 1 base and at J to 5 bases, leaving 4 bases not matched to a gene. This CDR3 region has 13 residues. The CDR3: CSVEGVGGETQYF. For the CDR3, the DNA is TGCAGCGTTGAAGGCGTCGGGGGGGAGACCCAGTACTTC. The variable domain in full, completed from reference TRBV29-1 and TRBJ2-5, reads SAVISQKPSRDICQRGTSLTIQCQVDSQVTMMFWYRQQPGQSLTLIATANQGSEATYESGFVIDKFPISRPNLTFSTLTVSNMSPEDSSIYLCSVEGVGGETQYFGPGTRLLVL.

The V call is TRBV5-1, the J call TRBJ2-7, with D possibly being TRBD2 (7 bases). With 4 bases removed from V and 1 base from J, the gap between germline ends came to 15 bases. The germline V gene has CDR1 SGHRS and CDR2 YFSETQ. The CDR3 has 15 amino acids. The CDR3 region is CASSRTSDRSYEQYF. DNA of the CDR3: TGCGCCAGCAGCCGAACTAGCGACAGGTCCTACGAGCAGTACTTC.

The J gene is TRBJ2-7, the V gene TRBV2; D gene unclear. V lost 6 bases to trimming and J lost 3 bases, with 9 bases between them. This CDR3 contains 12 residues. The germline V gene has CDR1 SNHLY and CDR2 FYNNEI. CDR3 region: CASRRGSYEQYF. The CDR3 nucleotides are TGTGCCAGCAGAAGAGGCAGCTACGAGCAGTACTTC.

This chain links TRBV5-1 with TRBJ2-5, with TRBD1 matching 9 bases. Germline V gene sequence: CDR1 SGHRS, CDR2 YFSETQ. After removal of 3 bases from V and 3 bases from J, the junction contained 0 bases not matched to a gene. CDR3 length: 13 amino acids. The DNA of the CDR3 is TGCGCCAGCAGCTGGACAGGGGAAGAGACCCAGTACTTC. It specifies CASSWTGEETQYF.

V and J are TRBV28 and TRBJ1-5; possible D gene TRBD1, 6 bases. The CDR3 extends over 15 amino acids. V was shortened by 1 base and J by 7 bases, with 14 bases between the two germline ends. Germline loops: CDR1 MDHEN, CDR2 SYDVKM. CDR3 sequence reads: CASSLSTGTRQPQHF. The CDR3 coding sequence is TGTGCCAGCAGTTTATCTACAGGGACTAGGCAGCCCCAGCATTTT.

V gene TRBV30 combines with J gene TRBJ2-7; 9 nucleotides agree with TRBD1. V was pared by 3 bases and J by 6 bases, with 9 bases of the junction left unmatched. CDR1 is GTSNPN and CDR2 is SVGIG in the germline V gene (reference sequence). The CDR3 loop spans 14 amino acids. CDR3 DNA sequence: TGTGCCTGGAGCTCGACAGGGGGGTTCTTCGAGCAGTACTTC. Its translation is CAWSSTGGFFEQYF.

The chain carries TRBV5-1 and TRBJ2-6; D gene uncertain. The CDR3 is 13 amino acids. The V and J ends lost 6 bases and 1 base respectively, with 5 bases between them. CDR1 is SGHRS and CDR2 is YFSETQ in the germline V gene. For the CDR3, the DNA is TGCGCCAGCACCGAGTCTGGGGCCAACGTCCTGACTTTC. Translated: CASTESGANVLTF.

The genes are TRBV5-8 and TRBJ1-5, with D perhaps matching TRBD1 (6 bases). This CDR3 has 16 amino acids. Germline V gene sequence: CDR1 SGHTS, CDR2 YDEGEE. Trimming pared 3 bases from V and 1 base from J, leaving 14 bases between. DNA for the CDR3: TGTGCCAGCAGCTCAAGGGGGGGTGCGAGCAATCAGCCCCAGCATTTT. Translated: CASSSRGGASNQPQHF.

This clone was seen more than once but under ten times. The rearrangement joins TRBV7-2 to TRBJ1-5; D unclear. The ends were cut back, 1 base at V and 1 base at J, with 11 bases in the middle. This CDR3 is 16 amino acids long. Germline CDR1 and CDR2: SGHTA and FQGNSA. The CDR3 DNA reads TGTGCCAGCAGCTTAGTGGGCCAGGCGAGCAATCAGCCCCAGCATTTT. Its protein is CASSLVGQASNQPQHF.

There are a few counts of this clone. Other DNA sequences within the sample encode an identical CDR3. The V and J genes are TRBV10-3 and TRBJ1-1; D not certain. The germline CDR1 and CDR2 sequences are ENHRY and SYGVKD. This CDR3 has 14 amino acids. The V gene lost 0 bases and the J gene lost 1 base, with 6 bases spanning the gap. For the CDR3, the DNA is TGTGCCATCAGTGAGTCGAGAGGGAACACTGAAGCTTTCTTT. Translating gives CAISESRGNTEAFF.